This paragraph reports one T cell receptor (beta chain). The data belong to a study of cytomegalovirus exposure and HLA in healthy donors. The CDR3 is 16 amino acids. The junction had 7 bases not matched to a gene; V was cut back by 4 bases and J by 3 bases. Germline lookup yields CDR1 LNHDA and CDR2 SQIVND (reference sequence). PCR involved 60 Vbeta and 13 Jbeta primers. Sequencing was performed with immunoSEQ multiplex PCR; in TCRdb, only in-frame clones are kept and a portion is missing. In total, the table holds 150,000 to 200,000 clones. V usage is TRBV19 and J usage is TRBJ1-5; 9 positions match TRBD1. Material for sequencing was PBMCs. The receptor was derived from a man aged 30-40 years in good health and CMV-seronegative. The CDR3 is CASSTLQGADNQPQHF. Here the CDR3 DNA reads TGTGCCAGTAGTACCTTACAGGGGGCCGACAATCAGCCCCAGCATTTT. The full variable domain, completed using reference TRBV19 and TRBJ1-5, is DGGITQSPKYLFRKEGQNVTLSCEQNLNHDAMYWYRQDPGQGLRLIYYSQIVNDFQKGDIAEGYSVSREKKESFPLTVTSAQKNPTAFYLCASSTLQGADNQPQHFGDGTRLSIL.